This entry features one T cell receptor (beta chain) sequence. The sample originates from a study of blood T cell repertoires in COVID-19. Produced via immunoSEQ multiplex PCR; TCRdb's table is partial and in-frame only. This sample has 150,000 to 200,000 clones, with approximately 91% found just once. CDR1 is LNHDA, CDR2 SQIVND, per germline (reference sequence). V was trimmed by 1 base and J by 3 bases, leaving 7 bases between them. CDR3 size: 13 residues. The sample was peripheral blood. This chain uses TRBV19 with TRBJ2-7, with D uncertain. The TCR comes from a man between 35 and 55 years old with acute or convalescent COVID-19. In DNA form, the CDR3 reads TGTGCCAGTAGTATAGGAGGATTCTACGAGCAGTACTTC. Amino acids: CASSIGGFYEQYF.